One T cell receptor beta chain is described in this entry. These data come from a study of shared clonotypes between healthy human individuals. The V gene's germline CDR1 is SGHTA and CDR2 FQGNSA. V was shortened by 0 bases and J by 5 bases, with 9 bases between the two germline ends. This CDR3 has 14 amino acids. Data came from immunoSEQ multiplex PCR; TCRdb stores just in-frame clones and leaves some out. The sample includes over 1.5 million clones, nearly 99% of them seen just once. The chain uses TRBV7-2 and TRBJ2-3; D call uncertain. The specimen was naive CD4+ T cells sorted from blood. Subset of the sample: CD45RA+ positively selected. The sequence derives from a man in his thirties or forties in good health. The CDR3 region is CASSLALRLDTQYF. The CDR3 coding sequence is TGTGCCAGCAGCTTAGCTCTGAGACTAGATACGCAGTATTTT. The variable domain in full, completed from reference TRBV7-2 and TRBJ2-3, reads GAGVSQSPSNKVTEKGKDVELRCDPISGHTALYWYRQSLGQGLEFLIYFQGNSAPDKSGLPSDRFSAERTGGSVSTLTIQRTQQEDSAVYLCASSLALRLDTQYFGPGTRLTVL.